A selection of T cell receptor beta chains follows, all from one sample in a study of beta chain features in type 1 diabetes. Sequencing used immunoSEQ multiplex PCR; TCRdb keeps in-frame clones, though not all of them. The table shows roughly 150,000 clones, with 11% occurring only once. The sequenced sample was central memory CD4+ T cells from blood. The receptors were gathered from a man aged 18 to 30 in good health. The CDR3 runs from the conserved cysteine through the conserved F or W. A D gene is named only where the DNA matches it firmly. A row's size may be missing; if present it is once, few, many or a size class.

v_call	clone_size	d_call	j_call	cdr3_aa	cdr3_nt
TRBV7-3	.	TRBD2	TRBJ2-2	CASSSLLAGGTGELFF	TGTGCCAGCAGCTCCTTACTAGCGGGAGGCACCGGGGAGCTGTTTTTT
TRBV7-9	few	TRBD1	TRBJ1-2	CASSFGQGAVGYTF	TGTGCCAGCAGCTTCGGACAGGGGGCGGTTGGCTACACCTTC
TRBV5-4	.	TRBD1	TRBJ2-3	CASSWTGGGADTQYF	TGTGCCAGCAGCTGGACAGGGGGGGGCGCAGATACGCAGTATTTT
TRBV4-3	few	.	TRBJ1-1	CASSQDGGLNTEAFF	TGCGCCAGCAGCCAAGACGGGGGGCTAAACACTGAAGCTTTCTTT
TRBV30	few	.	TRBJ2-2	CAWNLNTGELFF	TGTGCCTGGAACCTGAACACCGGGGAGCTGTTTTTT
TRBV18	.	TRBD2	TRBJ2-5	CASSPFLAERQETQYF	TGTGCCAGCTCACCATTCCTAGCGGAGCGTCAAGAGACCCAGTACTTC
TRBV5-6	few	TRBD1	TRBJ2-7	CASSSLQGAYEQYF	TGTGCCAGCAGTTCGCTCCAGGGGGCATATGAGCAGTACTTC
TRBV5-1	.	TRBD1	TRBJ2-5	CASSLAGGPETQYF	TGCGCCAGCAGCTTGGCAGGGGGCCCGGAGACCCAGTACTTC
TRBV28	.	.	TRBJ1-4	CASSFREKLFF	TGTGCCAGCAGTTTTCGGGAAAAACTGTTTTTT
TRBV2	.	.	TRBJ2-3	CASSTGRTDTQYF	TGTGCCAGCAGCACAGGGAGGACAGATACGCAGTATTTT
TRBV4-3	many	TRBD2	TRBJ2-7	CASGLAGVREQYF	TGCGCCAGCGGACTAGCGGGAGTGAGGGAGCAGTACTTC
TRBV5-8	.	.	TRBJ2-1	CASRLHIEQFF	TGTGCCAGCAGGTTACATATTGAGCAGTTCTTC
TRBV7-2	few	TRBD2	TRBJ2-5	CASSEGLAIQETQYF	TGTGCCAGCAGCGAGGGACTAGCCATTCAAGAGACCCAGTACTTC
TRBV6-5	few	.	TRBJ2-3	CASRPRSSDSNTQYF	TGTGCCAGCAGACCCAGATCTAGCGACTCTAATACGCAGTATTTT
TRBV28	.	TRBD1	TRBJ1-2	CASTSGGPSYGYTF	TGTGCCAGCACCTCAGGGGGGCCTAGCTATGGCTACACCTTC
TRBV4-1	few	TRBD1	TRBJ1-1	CASSREGQGGTEAFF	TGCGCCAGCAGCCGAGAAGGACAGGGCGGCACTGAAGCTTTCTTT
TRBV29-1	.	TRBD1	TRBJ2-1	CSVNTGGYNEQFF	TGCAGCGTTAATACAGGGGGATACAATGAGCAGTTCTTC
TRBV4-2	.	TRBD2	TRBJ2-5	CASSQDPGGGAGETQYF	TGTGCCAGCAGCCAAGATCCCGGCGGGGGGGCCGGAGAGACCCAGTACTTC
TRBV25-1	.	.	TRBJ2-7	CASSEAGLYEQYF	TGTGCCAGCAGTGAAGCGGGTCTCTACGAGCAGTACTTC
TRBV6-1	few	.	TRBJ2-7	CASSSGQSYEQYF	TGTGCCAGCAGTTCGGGACAATCCTACGAGCAGTACTTC
TRBV7-2	few	.	TRBJ2-1	CASSLDRNEQFF	TGTGCCAGCAGCTTAGACAGGAATGAGCAGTTCTTC
TRBV28	.	TRBD1	TRBJ2-5	CASSPGQGRWETQYF	TGTGCCAGCAGTCCCGGACAGGGAAGGTGGGAGACCCAGTACTTC
TRBV19	many	.	TRBJ2-5	CASSKRRENQETQYF	TGTGCCAGTAGTAAGAGGAGGGAGAACCAAGAGACCCAGTACTTC
TRBV13	.	.	TRBJ2-7	CASSGPRLVHPDYYEQYF	TGTGCCAGCAGCGGCCCCCGCCTAGTACACCCAGATTACTACGAGCAGTACTTC
TRBV6-5	.	.	TRBJ2-4	CASSYDSLGSKNIQYF	TGTGCCAGCAGTTACGATAGTTTGGGGTCCAAAAACATTCAGTACTTC
TRBV5-5	.	TRBD1	TRBJ2-5	CASSMTGGQETQYF	TGTGCCAGCAGCATGACAGGGGGTCAGGAGACCCAGTACTTC
TRBV5-1	few	TRBD1	TRBJ2-5	CASSLEGAVFGETQYF	TGCGCCAGCAGCTTGGAGGGGGCGGTTTTCGGAGAGACCCAGTACTTC
TRBV11-1	.	TRBD1	TRBJ1-2	CASSRTQGARGYTF	TGTGCCAGCAGCCGCACCCAGGGGGCGCGTGGCTACACCTTC
TRBV5-1	few	TRBD1	TRBJ1-1	CASSLGTGVEAFF	TGCGCCAGCAGCTTGGGGACAGGCGTTGAAGCTTTCTTT